What follows are 21 T cell receptor beta chains derived from one specimen sequenced in a study of blood T cell repertoires in COVID-19. Clones were sequenced by immunoSEQ multiplex PCR, and TCRdb holds only the in-frame ones, with some missing. The repertoire consists of a few hundred thousand clones, with 80% to 90% occurring once and the leading ten covering roughly 1.2%. The sample comprised peripheral blood. Receptor source: a man aged 40-49 years with acute or convalescent COVID-19.

A few counts support this clone. CDR3 sequence: CASSFDRDTSNSPLHF. The CDR3 DNA reads as TGTGCCAGCAGTTTCGACCGGGACACTAGTAATTCACCCCTCCACTTT. The chain has TRBV6-5 and TRBJ1-6; possibly TRBD1 for D (6 bases). Germline-derived CDR1 and CDR2 are MNHEY and SVGAGI. Trimming pared 4 bases from V and 6 bases from J, leaving 16 bases between. CDR3 length: 16 amino acids.

This clone came up once. The rearrangement uses TRBV23-1 and TRBJ2-5; no reliable D call. TRBV23-1 is classed as an ORF, of uncertain function. The CDR3 sequence is 13 residues long. With 7 bases removed from V and 5 bases from J, the gap between germline ends came to 14 bases. The CDR3 DNA reads TGCGCCAGCACCCCGATGCCTATGGAGACCCAGTACTTC. This sequence encodes CASTPMPMETQYF.

The chain employs TRBV14 and TRBJ2-3; 9 positions agree with TRBD2. The J segment lost 2 bases and the V segment lost 4 bases, leaving 7 bases of the junction unmatched. This CDR3 is 16 amino acids long. Germline V CDR1 and CDR2: SGHDN, FVKESK. The CDR3 DNA follows: TGTGCCAGCAGCCGGCGGCGGGGGGGACCCACAGATACGCAGTATTTT. Translating it yields CASSRRRGGPTDTQYF.

The chain combines TRBV2 with TRBJ2-3, with a tentative D call TRBD2 (5 bases). This CDR3 contains 13 residues. Between the trimmed V and J ends, which lost 10 bases and 7 bases, there was a span of 18 bases. CDR1 is SNHLY, CDR2 FYNNEI, per germline. Here the CDR3 reads CAILAGGSYTQYF. The CDR3 nucleotides read TGTGCCATCTTAGCTGGTGGGAGTTATACGCAGTATTTT.

The V and J genes are TRBV30 and TRBJ1-3; D perhaps matches TRBD1 (5 bases). The CDR3 spans 13 residues. Trimming took 2 bases from V and 4 from J, leaving 9 bases between them. The germline V gene encodes CDR1 GTSNPN and CDR2 SVGIG (reference sequence). CDR3 coding DNA: TGTGCCTGGAGTAGTTGGGGCGGAAACACCATATATTTT. Protein product: CAWSSWGGNTIYF.

The J gene is TRBJ2-2, the V gene TRBV7-6, with 7 nucleotides matching TRBD2. The V segment lost 0 bases and the J segment 2 bases; nucleotides outside the gene matches: 6. The germline V gene encodes CDR1 SGHVS and CDR2 FNYEAQ. This CDR3 comprises 17 residues. CDR3 loop: CASSLAGGGSNTGELFF. CDR3 sequence (DNA): TGTGCCAGCAGCTTAGCGGGCGGCGGGAGTAACACCGGGGAGCTGTTTTTT.

The chain employs TRBV4-1 and TRBJ2-1, with TRBD2 as a possible D gene (5 bases). Trimming took off 4 bases at V and 7 bases at J, with 20 bases between the two ends. The V gene's germline CDR1 is MGHRA and CDR2 YSYEKL. This CDR3 comprises 16 residues. CDR3 residues: CASSPPFRGRVNEQFF. The CDR3 DNA is TGCGCCAGCAGCCCCCCGTTTCGGGGTAGAGTAAATGAGCAGTTCTTC.

This clone was detected a few times. J is TRBJ1-3 and V is TRBV6-2 or TRBV6-3; TRBD1 aligns across 8 bases. The CDR3 is 14 amino acids. CDR1 and CDR2 from the germline V gene are MNHEY and SVGEGT. The trim removed 5 bases at V and 4 bases at J, leaving 4 bases unmatched. CDR3 residues: CASSRRTGGNTIYF. CDR3 DNA: TGTGCCAGCAGTCGGCGGACAGGGGGAAACACCATATATTTT.

This clone appeared once. V usage is TRBV6-5 and J usage is TRBJ2-5, with 7 bases identical to TRBD1. The CDR3 is made up of 13 amino acids. V lost 6 bases to trimming and J lost 4 bases; unmatched junction nucleotides: 5. Germline V lookup: CDR1 MNHEY, CDR2 SVGAGI. The CDR3 region is CASRQDRPETQYF. In DNA form, the CDR3 reads TGTGCCAGCAGACAGGACAGGCCAGAGACCCAGTACTTC.

V usage is TRBV18 and J usage is TRBJ1-1; TRBD1 is a possible D gene (5 bases). Germline V lookup: CDR1 KGHSH, CDR2 LQKENI. The V gene lost 2 bases and the J gene lost 0 bases, with 13 bases spanning the gap. The CDR3 length is 16 residues. The CDR3, as DNA: TGTGCCAGCTCACCAAACTGGAGGGGCCTGAACACTGAAGCTTTCTTT. This codes for CASSPNWRGLNTEAFF. The full variable domain, its missing parts supplied by reference TRBV18 and TRBJ1-1, is NAGVMQNPRHLVRRRGQEARLRCSPMKGHSHVYWYRQLPEEGLKFMVYLQKENIIDESGMPKERFSAEFPKEGPSILRIQQVVRGDSAAYFCASSPNWRGLNTEAFFGQGTRLTVV.

The rearrangement joins TRBV5-6 to TRBJ1-1; 10 bases line up with TRBD1. The germline gives CDR1 SGHDT, CDR2 YYEEEE. The CDR3 consists of 15 residues. V lost 4 bases and J lost 3; bases outside the gene matches: 6. The CDR3 nucleotides read TGTGCCAGCAGCCCGACAGGGGGCCCATACACTGAAGCTTTCTTT. Protein sequence: CASSPTGGPYTEAFF.

This chain connects TRBV7-9 to TRBJ1-1; 7 bases agree with TRBD1. V lost 5 bases, J lost 1 base, and 13 bases stayed unmatched. Per germline, CDR1 SEHNR and CDR2 FQNEAQ (reference sequence). This CDR3 spans 17 amino acids. The CDR3: CASSRSLSGGGNTEAFF. Written as DNA, the CDR3 is TGTGCCAGCAGCAGATCACTTTCAGGGGGAGGGAACACTGAAGCTTTCTTT.

J is TRBJ1-2 and V is TRBV4-3; the match to TRBD1 covers 8 bases. Germline loops: CDR1 LGHNA, CDR2 YSLEER. This CDR3 comprises 15 residues. V lost 4 bases, J lost 2 bases, and 6 bases stayed unmatched. The CDR3 here is CASSPGQAVNYGYTF. The CDR3 DNA is TGCGCCAGCAGCCCGGGACAGGCCGTCAACTATGGCTACACCTTC.

This chain links TRBV19 with TRBJ1-1; no definite D call. CDR1 and CDR2 from the germline V gene are LNHDA and SQIVND (reference sequence). The CDR3 length is 14 residues. V was shortened by 8 bases and J by 5 bases, with 18 bases between the two germline ends. The CDR3 spells CASGGQEEVTEAFF. CDR3 in DNA: TGTGCCAGTGGCGGGCAGGAGGAAGTGACTGAAGCTTTCTTT.

The V gene is TRBV4-1, the J gene TRBJ1-4; D unresolved. CDR3 size: 15 residues. V shed 10 bases and J shed 3 bases, with 18 bases lying between them. Germline CDR1 and CDR2: MGHRA and YSYEKL. As DNA, the CDR3 is TGCGCCACCTCAACTCACTCGGCGGCTAATGAAAAACTGTTTTTT. Encoded protein: CATSTHSAANEKLFF.

The J gene is TRBJ2-2, the V gene TRBV19; D is unresolved. CDR3 length equals 13 residues. The ends were cut back, 5 bases at V and 6 bases at J, with 10 bases in the middle. Germline V gene lookup returns CDR1 LNHDA and CDR2 SQIVND (reference sequence). The CDR3 coding sequence is TGTGCCAGTAGTGGCCCGGCGGCCGGGGAGCTGTTTTTT. Amino acids: CASSGPAAGELFF.

The CDR3 protein is CASSLLGAGRVDNEQFF. The DNA for the CDR3 is TGTGCCAGCAGTTTATTAGGAGCGGGAAGAGTCGACAATGAGCAGTTCTTC. This rearrangement joins TRBV27 to TRBJ2-1, with 7 positions matching TRBD2. Germline V CDR1 and CDR2: MNHEY, SMNVEV (reference sequence). V lost 1 base, J lost 5 bases, and 11 bases stayed unmatched. The CDR3 has 17 residues.

The chain recombines TRBV7-9 with TRBJ2-7; D is perhaps TRBD1 (6 bases). V was trimmed by 4 bases and J by 3 bases, leaving 10 bases between them. Germline-derived CDR1 and CDR2 are SEHNR and FQNEAQ (reference sequence). The CDR3 length is 13 residues. The CDR3 region is CASSYGQNYEQYF. The CDR3 DNA reads TGTGCCAGCAGCTATGGACAGAACTACGAGCAGTACTTC.

The rearrangement joins TRBV18 to TRBJ1-5, with a weak D call TRBD1 (5 bases). CDR1 is KGHSH and CDR2 is LQKENI in the germline V gene. Trimming left V 2 bases short and J 4 bases short, with 12 bases between. The CDR3 contains 15 residues. The chain's CDR3 is CASSPNQGGNQPQHF. As DNA, the CDR3 is TGTGCCAGCTCACCAAATCAGGGTGGGAATCAGCCCCAGCATTTT. Supplemented by reference TRBV18 and TRBJ1-5, the full variable domain reads NAGVMQNPRHLVRRRGQEARLRCSPMKGHSHVYWYRQLPEEGLKFMVYLQKENIIDESGMPKERFSAEFPKEGPSILRIQQVVRGDSAAYFCASSPNQGGNQPQHFGDGTRLSIL.

The chain recombines TRBV7-2 with TRBJ2-1; no clear D gene. From germline, CDR1 is SGHTA and CDR2 FQGNSA. This CDR3 has 15 residues. V was trimmed by 1 base and J by 0 bases, leaving 7 bases between them. CDR3 in DNA: TGTGCCAGCAGCTTAGACCTGAGCTCCTACAATGAGCAGTTCTTC. It translates to CASSLDLSSYNEQFF.

V gene TRBV7-3 combines with J gene TRBJ2-2; TRBD1 matches at 12 bases. V lost 3 bases and J lost 7; bases outside the gene matches: 3. Germline loops: CDR1 SGHTA, CDR2 FQGTGA. There are 15 residues in the CDR3. The CDR3 loop is CASSLGTGGFGELFF. In DNA, the CDR3 is TGTGCCAGCAGCTTGGGGACAGGGGGCTTCGGGGAGCTGTTTTTT.